The source of this T cell receptor beta chain is a study of control samples from healthy donors and cancer patients. The data were produced by immunoSEQ multiplex PCR, yet TCRdb's version contains in-frame clones alone and is incomplete. Among over 85,000 clones listed, 84% were seen once. This CDR3 region has 17 residues. Germline CDR1 SQVTM, CDR2 ANQGSEA. Unmatched junction bases numbered 12, after V lost 2 bases and J lost 5 bases. Sequenced sample: PBMCs. The rearrangement links TRBV29-1 to TRBJ2-3, with 11 bases aligning to TRBD2. This sequence was found in a man between 65 and 80 years old with lung cancer. The chain's CDR3 is CSVELSGLAGGGDTQYF. The CDR3 region has the DNA TGCAGCGTTGAACTTAGTGGGCTAGCGGGGGGCGGAGATACGCAGTATTTT.